This T cell receptor (beta chain) was sequenced during a study of identical twins. The CDR3 runs to 16 residues. V shed 2 bases and J shed 3 bases, with 15 bases lying between them. Germline CDR1 reads KGHDR; CDR2 reads SFDVKD. TCRdb recomputed calls from the 5' RACE reads with MiXCR, one row per CDR3 protein. The table records around 680,000 distinct CDR3 sequences, 8% to 9% of them present only once. This clonotype was counted ten times or more. These data are also associated with another study on yellow fever vaccine responses in identical twins.

This receptor was taken from a woman under 30 in good health. Sequencing was performed on PBMCs. The rearrangement uses TRBV24-1 and TRBJ1-2; a weak D match, TRBD1 (5 bases). CDR3 protein: CATSDSQGFPHYGYTF. CDR3 coding DNA: TGTGCCACCAGTGATTCGCAGGGATTCCCCCACTATGGCTACACCTTC.